This T cell receptor beta chain comes out of a study of somatic mutations in cytotoxic T cells in rheumatoid arthritis. Study background: There were some V beta antibody-stained T-cell populations flow-sorted at nearly 100% purity, and these included V beta1+ cells sequenced for TCRB.

Assay used: immunoSEQ multiplex PCR; TCRdb lists only in-frame clones, some missing. The sample records about 10,000 clones, around 74% being singletons. The CDR3 loop spans 13 amino acids. CDR1 and CDR2 (germline): SNHLY, FYNNEI. As concerns this clone: The antigen remains unidentified.

Study-level points and caveats: Unlike healthy controls, rheumatoid arthritis patients had CD8+ clonality that increased with age.

This receptor was taken from a man aged 45 to 65 in good health. The gene calls are TRBV2 and TRBJ2-1; D might be TRBD1 (8 bases). The sequenced sample was CD8+ T cells sorted from blood. CDR3 coding DNA: TGTGTCTCGAAACAGGGGGGGTTCAATGAGCAGTTCTTC. Translating it yields CVSKQGGFNEQFF.